The 10 T cell receptor beta chains presented below share a single source sample, sequenced in a study of T cell clonality in common variable immunodeficiency. The assay was immunoSEQ multiplex PCR, and TCRdb's table has in-frame clones only and misses some. The sample yields 50,000 to 60,000 clones, without any singletons. Specimen: peripheral blood mononuclear cells. All receptors come from a person between 18 and 75 years old in good health.

The CDR3 reads CASSWGGRYEQYF. CDR3 bases read: TGCGCCAGCAGCTGGGGGGGGCGCTACGAG. The genes are TRBV5-1 and TRBJ2-7; tentative D call: TRBD2 (7 bases). The missing CDR3 end, 3 residues past where the read stops, is filled in from the germline J gene. This CDR3 contains 13 residues. In germline, CDR1 is SGHRS, CDR2 YFSETQ. V was pared by 3 bases and J by 3 bases, with 10 bases between.

At least ten counts were recorded for this clone. The read halts 3 residues ahead of the CDR3 end, with the missing end drawn from the germline J gene. The rearrangement links TRBV19 to TRBJ2-1, with D tentatively TRBD2 (5 bases). Germline-derived CDR1 and CDR2 are LNHDA and SQIVND (reference sequence). Trimming pared 7 bases from V and 5 bases from J, leaving 15 bases between. The length of the CDR3 is 14 residues. CDR3 sequence: CASMNSAAHNEQFF. Partial CDR3 DNA: TGTGCCAGTATGAATTCAGCGGCCCACAATGAG.

At least ten counts were recorded for this clone. The CDR3 goes on 3 residues after the read ends, and that part is filled in from the germline J gene. J is TRBJ2-5 and V is TRBV2, with 7 positions matching TRBD2. V shed 4 bases, J shed 5 bases, and the junction held 10 bases outside the gene matches. The CDR3 is 15 amino acids. Per the germline V gene, CDR1 is SNHLY and CDR2 is FYNNEI. CDR3 protein: CASSARLAVVETQYF. The CDR3 bases that were read are TGTGCCAGCAGTGCGAGGCTAGCGGTGGTGGAGACC.

CDR3: CASTLGLAGGNEQFF. Partial CDR3 DNA: TGTGCCAGCACCCTAGGACTAGCGGGAGGGAATGAG. The chain couples TRBV5-4 to TRBJ2-1; 15 bases map to TRBD2. The read comes to an end 3 residues before the CDR3 does, leaving the germline J gene to fill in the end. CDR3 length equals 15 residues. Unmatched junction bases numbered 5, after V lost 6 bases and J lost 7 bases. CDR1 and CDR2 (germline): SGHNT, YYREEE (reference sequence).

This clone appeared many times. The CDR3 end lies 3 residues beyond the end of the read and is filled in from the germline J gene. This rearrangement joins TRBV10-1 to TRBJ2-1; weak D call: TRBD2 (5 bases). Between the trimmed V and J ends, which lost 3 bases and 9 bases, there was a span of 12 bases. Germline V CDR1 and CDR2: WNHNN, SYGVQD (reference sequence). The CDR3 is 13 residues long. CDR3 region: CASSDLGTSEQFF. Incomplete CDR3 DNA: TGCGCCAGCAGTGATTTAGGAACTAGTGAG.

This clone was counted at least ten times. The CDR3 extends 3 residues past the end of the read, so its final part is completed from the germline J gene. The chain recombines TRBV5-1 with TRBJ2-7, with 7 bases lining up with TRBD1. CDR1 and CDR2 from the germline V gene are SGHRS and YFSETQ. There are 13 residues in the CDR3. The J segment lost 5 bases and the V segment lost 0 bases, leaving 2 bases of the junction unmatched. The CDR3 reads CASSLGDRNEQYF. The part of the CDR3 DNA that was read is TGCGCCAGCAGCTTGGGGGACAGAAACGAG.

For this clone: The read terminates 3 residues before the CDR3 end, so the remaining end is supplied by the germline J gene. The chain is built from TRBV2 and TRBJ1-4; D gene unclear. Per germline, CDR1 SNHLY and CDR2 FYNNEI. V was cut by 6 bases and J by 7 bases, with 9 bases left in between. This CDR3 is 12 amino acids long. The DNA read from the CDR3 is TGTGCCAGCAGGCTAGAGGCTGAAAAA. Protein sequence: CASRLEAEK. The whole CDR3 sequence is CASRLEAEKLFF.

In this sample, this clone turned up many times. The CDR3 goes on 3 residues after the read ends, and that part is filled in from the germline J gene. V usage is TRBV14 and J usage is TRBJ1-2; D gene unclear. This CDR3 region has 14 residues. Germline V gene sequence: CDR1 SGHDN, CDR2 FVKESK. Trimming pared 4 bases from V and 4 bases from J, leaving 13 bases between. The CDR3 spells CASSPTTSPYGYTF. The sequenced CDR3 bases are TGTGCCAGCAGCCCCACTACATCCCCCTATGGC.

In regard to this clone: Sequencing ends 3 residues short of the CDR3 end; the germline J gene provides the rest. The genes are TRBV19 and TRBJ1-1, with D uncertain. V lost 6 bases and J 4 bases, leaving 12 bases between the germline ends. Germline lookup yields CDR1 LNHDA and CDR2 SQIVND (reference sequence). The CDR3 length is 13 residues. The part of the CDR3 DNA that was read is TGTGCCAGTAGCAGACACCTGGCCACTGAA. It translates to CASSRHLATE. The whole CDR3 sequence reads CASSRHLATEAFF. Filled out from reference TRBV19 and TRBJ1-1, the complete variable domain reads DGGITQSPKYLFRKEGQNVTLSCEQNLNHDAMYWYRQDPGQGLRLIYYSQIVNDFQKGDIAEGYSVSREKKESFPLTVTSAQKNPTAFYLCASSRHLATEAFFGQGTRLTVV.

This clone was detected a few times. With the read ending 3 residues before the CDR3 end, the germline J gene is used to fill in that end. This chain connects TRBV19 to TRBJ2-3; the match to TRBD2 covers 10 bases. The V and J ends lost 4 bases and 4 bases, in that order; junction bases with no gene match: 2. This CDR3 region has 14 residues. CDR1 is LNHDA, CDR2 SQIVND, per germline (reference sequence). This CDR3 is CASSTSGSADTQYF. The part of the CDR3 DNA that was read is TGTGCCAGTAGTACTAGCGGGAGCGCAGATACG. The variable domain in full, with the rest retrieved from reference TRBV19 and TRBJ2-3, is DGGITQSPKYLFRKEGQNVTLSCEQNLNHDAMYWYRQDPGQGLRLIYYSQIVNDFQKGDIAEGYSVSREKKESFPLTVTSAQKNPTAFYLCASSTSGSADTQYFGPGTRLTVL.